A single sample gave rise to the 16 T cell receptor beta chains below, sequenced in a study of T cell repertoires in cytomegalovirus infection. No antigen has been identified for these receptors. TCRdb fed the reads into MiXCR, producing one record per CDR3 protein. This table holds about 770,000 distinct CDR3 sequences, 29% found once. Sequencing used cultured CD8+ T cells from PBMCs, obtained from culture after CMV antigen stimulation. The receptors come from a human donor in good health (CMV status not recorded). Some clones in this sample may be carry-over from other donors' samples.

Points on this clonotype: A single base separates this from a much larger clone, so it may be a read error. This chain joins TRBV7-3 and TRBJ2-3; TRBD2 aligns across 11 bases. This CDR3 region has 17 residues. V lost 5 bases and J lost 2; bases outside the gene matches: 9. Germline values: CDR1 SGHTA, CDR2 FQGTGA. The DNA of the CDR3 is TGTGCCAGCAGCCCCCAACTAGCGGGGGCCAACACAGATACGCAGTATTTT. This sequence encodes CASSPQLAGANTDTQYF.

This clonotype was detected a few times. CDR3 sequence (DNA): TGTGCCAGCAGTCAAGGCGGGGGTTTTTATCAAAAACTGTTTTTT. Its protein is CASSQGGGFYQKLFF. The V gene is TRBV6-1, the J gene TRBJ1-4; TRBD1 is a possible D gene (5 bases). Germline CDR1 and CDR2: MNHNS and SASEGT. The CDR3 covers 15 residues. Trimming stripped 5 bases from V and 9 bases from J, with 19 bases between.

The chain links TRBV6-2 or TRBV6-3 to TRBJ1-5, with unresolved D. CDR1 and CDR2 (germline): MNHEY, SVGEGT. The CDR3 totals 13 residues. V was clipped by 2 bases and J by 4 bases, with 6 bases between them. The CDR3 DNA is TGTGCCAGCAGTTACGATTTGAATCAGCCCCAGCATTTT. Protein sequence: CASSYDLNQPQHF.

The CDR3, as DNA: TGTGCCAGCAGCCCTTCGGGGGGTGAAGCTTTCTTT. Its translation is CASSPSGGEAFF. V is TRBV9 and J is TRBJ1-1; D perhaps matches TRBD1 (5 bases). The V gene's germline CDR1 is SGDLS and CDR2 YYNGEE. The CDR3 covers 12 residues. Trimming cost V 4 bases and J 7 bases, with 11 bases left between them.

This clonotype was counted a few times. V gene TRBV7-9 combines with J gene TRBJ2-1; D is unclear. The CDR3 loop spans 13 amino acids. V shed 8 bases and J shed 2 bases, with 10 bases lying between them. Germline lookup yields CDR1 SEHNR and CDR2 FQNEAQ (reference sequence). The CDR3 bases are TGTGCCAGCGTCCGACGGGCCTACAATGAGCAGTTCTTC. Its translation: CASVRRAYNEQFF.

This clonotype was seen just once. The chain couples TRBV6-5 to TRBJ2-2, with D possibly matching TRBD2 (6 bases). The CDR3 runs to 15 residues. The ends were cut back, 6 bases at V and 6 bases at J, with 17 bases in the middle. CDR1 is MNHEY and CDR2 is SVGAGI in the germline V gene. The CDR3 region has the DNA TGTGCCAGCAGAACAGGACTATATTTGCCCGGGGAGCTGTTTTTT. It specifies CASRTGLYLPGELFF.

This rearrangement joins TRBV7-2 to TRBJ2-3, with D uncertain. The V and J ends lost 1 base and 4 bases respectively, with 9 bases between them. The germline V gene encodes CDR1 SGHTA and CDR2 FQGNSA. The CDR3 sequence is 14 residues long. CDR3 nucleotides: TGTGCCAGCAGCTTAGTGGATAGTGCAGATACGCAGTATTTT. It encodes CASSLVDSADTQYF.

J is TRBJ2-7 and V is TRBV19; D is possibly TRBD2 (5 bases). This CDR3 comprises 15 residues. The germline V gene encodes CDR1 LNHDA and CDR2 SQIVND (reference sequence). Between the trimmed V and J ends, which lost 6 bases and 2 bases, there was a span of 17 bases. In DNA form, the CDR3 reads TGTGCCAGTAGGTCGAACGACGGGCGGGCCTACGAGCAGTACTTC. This translates into CASRSNDGRAYEQYF.

There are a few counts of this clonotype. J is TRBJ1-6 and V is TRBV20-1; D not certain. Germline CDR1 reads DFQATT; CDR2 reads SNEGSKA (reference sequence). This CDR3 has 15 amino acids. With 1 base removed from V and 1 base from J, the gap between germline ends came to 8 bases. CDR3 loop: CSARALGSYNSPLHF. As DNA, the CDR3 is TGCAGTGCTAGAGCTTTGGGATCCTATAATTCACCCCTCCACTTT.

The table lists this clonotype with a few counts. The chain combines TRBV6-6 with TRBJ1-1; D ambiguous. With 0 bases removed from V and 0 bases from J, the gap between germline ends came to 14 bases. The germline V gene has CDR1 MNHNY and CDR2 SVGAGI (reference sequence). The CDR3 is made up of 17 amino acids. The CDR3 protein is CASSYSPDHLLNTEAFF. The CDR3 nucleotides read TGTGCCAGCAGTTACTCCCCCGACCACTTATTGAACACTGAAGCTTTCTTT.

The chain employs TRBV6-5 and TRBJ2-5, with D possibly being TRBD2 (6 bases). The CDR3 has 14 residues. CDR1 is MNHEY, CDR2 SVGAGI, per germline. With 8 bases removed from V and 2 bases from J, the gap between germline ends came to 15 bases. In DNA, the CDR3 is TGTGCCAGCTGGGCGGGGCCCCTTCAAGAGACCCAGTACTTC. Translated: CASWAGPLQETQYF.

This clonotype appeared a few times. The chain employs TRBV27 and TRBJ1-6; D remains unclear. V dropped 1 base and J dropped 0 bases, with 7 bases sitting between them. Per the germline V gene, CDR1 is MNHEY and CDR2 is SMNVEV (reference sequence). The CDR3 has 16 residues. The CDR3 here is CASSLLRSSYNSPLHF. The CDR3 region has the DNA TGTGCCAGCAGTTTATTGAGAAGCTCCTATAATTCACCCCTCCACTTT.

This clonotype was counted only a few times. A much larger clone lies a single base off, so this may be a read error. V and J are TRBV6-6 and TRBJ1-1, with D maybe TRBD1 (6 bases). CDR3 length equals 14 residues. The V gene lost 2 bases and the J gene lost 1 base, with 8 bases spanning the gap. Per germline, CDR1 MNHNY and CDR2 SVGAGI (reference sequence). The CDR3 DNA follows: TGTGCCAGCAGTTACACGACAGGGAACACTGAAGCTTTCTTT. This gives the protein CASSYTTGNTEAFF.

The table lists this clonotype with many counts. The CDR3: CASSDRDRGNTIYF. The DNA for the CDR3 is TGTGCCAGCAGCGACCGGGACAGGGGAAACACCATATATTTT. The chain is built from TRBV7-6 and TRBJ1-3; TRBD1 matches at 8 bases. V lost 5 bases to trimming and J lost 4 bases; unmatched junction nucleotides: 4. This CDR3 has 14 amino acids. Germline V lookup: CDR1 SGHVS, CDR2 FNYEAQ.

This clonotype was detected ten times or more. The chain carries TRBV7-2 and TRBJ1-1, with TRBD1 matching over 10 bases. The V and J ends lost 2 bases and 0 bases, in that order; junction bases with no gene match: 3. Germline assignment: CDR1 SGHTA and CDR2 FQGNSA. CDR3 length equals 16 residues. The CDR3 nucleotides read TGTGCCAGCAGCTTATGGGACAGGGGCTTGAACACTGAAGCTTTCTTT. It translates to CASSLWDRGLNTEAFF.

The rearrangement joins TRBV9 to TRBJ1-6, with unresolved D. The germline CDR1 and CDR2 sequences are SGDLS and YYNGEE. The CDR3 extends over 16 amino acids. V was trimmed by 4 bases and J by 9 bases, leaving 20 bases between them. The CDR3 spells CASSPGADSRGSPLHF. In DNA form, the CDR3 reads TGTGCCAGCAGCCCCGGTGCGGATTCCCGTGGTTCACCCCTCCACTTT.